These 8 T cell receptor beta chains were all obtained from the same sample, sequenced in a study of T-cell reconstitution after alpha-beta-depleted transplantation in children. Preparing the TCRbeta library involved the use of unique molecular identifiers. TCRdb re-called the PCR reads through MiXCR, storing one row per CDR3 protein. The sample lists some 530,000 distinct CDR3 sequences; around an eighth were seen once. Sequences were derived from PBMCs from the stem cell graft donor, sampled from the stem cell graft. Every receptor here comes from a human donor who donated a stem cell graft to a child with combined immunodeficiency.

This clonotype was counted only a few times. CDR3 DNA: TGTGCCAGCAGATGGGGCAGTGGTGGAAACACCATATATTTT. Residues: CASRWGSGGNTIYF. The gene calls are TRBV5-5 and TRBJ1-3, with a weak D call TRBD1 (5 bases). V was clipped by 5 bases and J by 3 bases, with 12 bases between them. Germline CDR1 is SGHKS and CDR2 is YYEKEE (reference sequence). The CDR3 has 14 amino acids.

This clonotype was seen only a few times. J is TRBJ2-3 and V is TRBV12-3 or TRBV12-4; 10 nucleotides align to TRBD2. There are 18 residues in the CDR3. V dropped 5 bases and J dropped 8; count of bases not matched to a gene: 19. CDR3 sequence reads: CASSPPLAGVGTQATQYF. The CDR3 coding sequence is TGTGCCAGCAGTCCACCCCTAGCGGGAGTGGGGACACAGGCTACGCAGTATTTT.

This clonotype was seen only a few times. The chain carries TRBV9 and TRBJ1-5, with D hard to call. From germline, CDR1 is SGDLS and CDR2 YYNGEE. The CDR3 extends over 15 amino acids. Trimming shortened V by 2 bases and J by 0 bases, and 9 bases separated the two germline ends. The CDR3 nucleotides are TGTGCCAGCAGCGTCTCCGGAGGTAGCAATCAGCCCCAGCATTTT. Its translation: CASSVSGGSNQPQHF.

This clonotype was detected a few times. The chain recombines TRBV2 with TRBJ1-3; D gene uncertain. Germline CDR1 SNHLY, CDR2 FYNNEI. The CDR3 covers 16 residues. Trimming cost V 8 bases and J 1 base, with 18 bases left between them. The CDR3 DNA reads as TGTGCCAGCCGGCACAGTCAGTCGGGATCTGGAAACACCATATATTTT. Residues: CASRHSQSGSGNTIYF.

The chain uses TRBV30 and TRBJ1-1; maybe TRBD1 (6 bases). The CDR3 runs to 16 residues. CDR1 is GTSNPN and CDR2 is SVGIG in the germline V gene (reference sequence). V was clipped by 2 bases and J by 6 bases, with 22 bases between them. CDR3 region: CAWSLGGGLGWAEAFF. Here the CDR3 DNA reads TGTGCCTGGAGTTTAGGGGGTGGCCTCGGTTGGGCTGAAGCTTTCTTT. The complete variable domain, with remaining parts taken from reference TRBV30 and TRBJ1-1, reads SQTIHQWPATLVQPVGSPLSLECTVEGTSNPNLYWYRQAAGRGLQLLFYSVGIGQISSEVPQNLSASRPQDRQFILSSKKLLLSDSGFYLCAWSLGGGLGWAEAFFGQGTRLTVV.

This clonotype turned up a few times. The chain is built from TRBV5-4 and TRBJ1-6, with a tentative D call TRBD1 (5 bases). The V and J ends lost 4 bases and 10 bases respectively, with 15 bases between them. There are 14 residues in the CDR3. Looked up from germline, CDR1 is SGHNT and CDR2 is YYREEE (reference sequence). CDR3 in DNA: TGTGCCAGCAGCCCTCGGGACGGGTTCTCACCCCTCCACTTT. Translation gives CASSPRDGFSPLHF.

The chain uses TRBV6-5 and TRBJ2-2, with D hard to call. The CDR3 has 15 residues. Germline lookup yields CDR1 MNHEY and CDR2 SVGAGI. V gave up 0 bases and J gave up 7 bases, with 12 bases separating them. The CDR3 DNA reads as TGTGCCAGCAGTTACTCGGACGGGTTAGGCGGGGAGCTGTTTTTT. Its protein product is CASSYSDGLGGELFF.

This clonotype was detected a few times. The chain joins TRBV12-3 or TRBV12-4 to TRBJ2-1; D might be TRBD1 (6 bases). CDR3 length: 15 residues. The germline V and J ends were trimmed by 7 bases and 3 bases, with 16 bases remaining between them. CDR3 DNA sequence: TGTGCCAGCACCGGAGGACAGTCATACTACAATGAGCAGTTCTTC. Translating gives CASTGGQSYYNEQFF.